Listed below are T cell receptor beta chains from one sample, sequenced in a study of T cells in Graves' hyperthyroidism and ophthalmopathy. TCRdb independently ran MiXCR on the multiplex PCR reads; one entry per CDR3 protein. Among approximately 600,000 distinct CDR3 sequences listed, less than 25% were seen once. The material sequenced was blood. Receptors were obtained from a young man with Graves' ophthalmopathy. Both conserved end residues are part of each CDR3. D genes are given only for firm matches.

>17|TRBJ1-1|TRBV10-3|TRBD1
CAISESPDRATNTEAFF
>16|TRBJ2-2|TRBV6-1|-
CASSPTLFTNTGELFF
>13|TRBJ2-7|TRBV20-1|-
CSAGSSRAYEQYF
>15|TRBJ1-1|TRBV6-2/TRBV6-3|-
CASSYSNRDPREAFF
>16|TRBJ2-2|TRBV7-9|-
CASSSGRKSNTGELFF
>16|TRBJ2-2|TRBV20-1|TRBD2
CSAKAGTSGSPRELFF
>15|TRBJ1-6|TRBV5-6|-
CASSLGAGAYSPLHF
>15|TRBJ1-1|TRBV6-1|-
CASSEGVQMNTEAFF
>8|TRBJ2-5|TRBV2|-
CASSGQYF
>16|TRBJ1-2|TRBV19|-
CASSARDRVTPYGYTF
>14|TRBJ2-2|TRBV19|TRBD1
CAADRGIGTGELFF
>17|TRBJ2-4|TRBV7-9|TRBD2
CASSSYLGASGGNIQYF
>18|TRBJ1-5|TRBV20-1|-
CSARVFRSGNHSNQPQHF
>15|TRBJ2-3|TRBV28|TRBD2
CASSLAGVSTDTQYF
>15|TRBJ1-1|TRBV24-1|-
CATSERPNVNTEAFF
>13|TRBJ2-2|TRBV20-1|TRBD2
CSARLAGVGELFF
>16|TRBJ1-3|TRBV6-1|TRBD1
CASSDGTGWTGNTIYF
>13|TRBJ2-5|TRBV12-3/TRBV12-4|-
CASSLGGQETQYF
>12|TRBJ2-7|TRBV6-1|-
CASIGGAYEQYF
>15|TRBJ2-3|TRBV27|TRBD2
CASSSPGTRPDTQYF
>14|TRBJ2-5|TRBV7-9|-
CASSPLGYQETQYF
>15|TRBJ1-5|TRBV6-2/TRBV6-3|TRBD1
CASSPGQGASQPQHF
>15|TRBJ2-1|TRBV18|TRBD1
CASGVPGQSLNEQFF
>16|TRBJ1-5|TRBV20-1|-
CSARSQGTLSNQPQHF
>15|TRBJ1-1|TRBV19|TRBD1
CASSRLTGTENEAFF
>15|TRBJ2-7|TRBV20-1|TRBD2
CSAIYGTSGTYEQYF
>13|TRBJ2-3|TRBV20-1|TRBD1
CSVPGGLTDTQYF
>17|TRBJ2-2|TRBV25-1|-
CASSESLQGLDTGELFF